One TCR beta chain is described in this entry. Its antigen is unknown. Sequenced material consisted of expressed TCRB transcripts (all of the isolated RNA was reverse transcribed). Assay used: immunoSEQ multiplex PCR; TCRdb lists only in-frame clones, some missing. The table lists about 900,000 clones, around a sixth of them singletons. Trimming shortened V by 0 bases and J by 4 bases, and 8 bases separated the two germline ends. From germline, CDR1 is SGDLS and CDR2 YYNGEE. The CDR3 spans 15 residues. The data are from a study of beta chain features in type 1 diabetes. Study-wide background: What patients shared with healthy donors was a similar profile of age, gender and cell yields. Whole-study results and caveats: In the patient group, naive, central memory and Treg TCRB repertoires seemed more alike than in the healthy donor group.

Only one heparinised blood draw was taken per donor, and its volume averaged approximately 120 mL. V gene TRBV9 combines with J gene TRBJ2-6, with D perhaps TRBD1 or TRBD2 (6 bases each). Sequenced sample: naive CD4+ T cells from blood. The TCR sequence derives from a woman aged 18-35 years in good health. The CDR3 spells CASSVEGGGANVLTF. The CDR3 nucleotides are TGTGCCAGCAGCGTAGAGGGGGGCGGGGCCAACGTCCTGACTTTC.